This entry lists 29 T cell receptor beta chains sequenced from one sample in a study of cytomegalovirus exposure and HLA in healthy donors. PCR employed 60 Vbeta and 13 Jbeta primers. Assay used: immunoSEQ multiplex PCR; TCRdb lists only in-frame clones, some missing. Among 95,000 to 150,000 clones listed, approximately 17% were seen once. The sample consisted of PBMCs. All receptors come from a female donor in good health and CMV-seropositive.

The genes are TRBV7-2 and TRBJ2-4; 8 positions match TRBD1. With 8 bases clipped from V and 8 bases from J, the junction kept 14 bases outside the gene matches. The CDR3 has 15 amino acids. CDR1 SGHTA and CDR2 FQGNSA come from the germline V gene. The CDR3 is CASGHSRGRGDIQYF. The CDR3 DNA is TGTGCCAGCGGCCATTCCAGGGGGCGCGGGGACATTCAGTACTTC.

This clone was counted between two and nine times. The gene calls are TRBV28 and TRBJ1-2, with TRBD1 as a possible D gene (5 bases). Deletions cut 5 bases from V and 3 bases from J, with 16 bases between. Germline CDR1 and CDR2: MDHEN and SYDVKM. This CDR3 has 15 amino acids. CDR3 sequence (DNA): TGTGCCAGCAGTCCACCACCTGGGGGGGACTATGGCTACACCTTC. Protein: CASSPPPGGDYGYTF.

This clone was seen only a few times. This rearrangement joins TRBV28 to TRBJ1-5; 7 positions agree with TRBD1. V was pared by 5 bases and J by 5 bases, with 6 bases of the junction left unmatched. Germline values: CDR1 MDHEN, CDR2 SYDVKM. This CDR3 contains 14 residues. This chain's CDR3 is CASSRRDSYQPQHF. The CDR3 DNA reads TGTGCCAGCAGTCGCCGGGACAGTTATCAGCCCCAGCATTTT.

This clone turned up a few times. Written as DNA, the CDR3 is TGCGCCAGCAGTCAGCCGACAGGCGAACGTACCATTACTGGAAACACCATATATTTT. This gives the protein CASSQPTGERTITGNTIYF. The V and J genes are TRBV23-1 and TRBJ1-3, with a possible D match to TRBD1 (6 bases). TRBV23-1 is labeled an ORF, and its function is uncertain. The V and J ends lost 3 bases and 2 bases respectively, with 23 bases between them. This CDR3 contains 19 residues.

The chain joins TRBV19 to TRBJ1-5, with 7 bases identical to TRBD1. Trimming removed 5 bases from V and 7 bases from J; junction bases left unmatched: 8. Per germline, CDR1 LNHDA and CDR2 SQIVND (reference sequence). The CDR3 loop spans 14 amino acids. The DNA for the CDR3 is TGTGCCAGTAGTCCCGGACAGGCACAGCAGCCCCAGCATTTT. Residues: CASSPGQAQQPQHF.

The genes are TRBV7-3 and TRBJ2-5, with D hard to call. The CDR3 extends over 13 amino acids. CDR1 SGHTA and CDR2 FQGTGA come from the germline V gene. Between the trimmed V and J ends, which lost 1 base and 2 bases, there was a span of 5 bases. CDR3 nucleotide sequence: TGTGCCAGCAGCTTAAGCAGGCAAGAGACCCAGTACTTC. It yields the protein CASSLSRQETQYF.

This clone was found a few times. This chain connects TRBV28 to TRBJ1-4; D is unclear. Germline V lookup: CDR1 MDHEN, CDR2 SYDVKM. The CDR3 extends over 16 amino acids. With 3 bases removed from V and 0 bases from J, the gap between germline ends came to 11 bases. This CDR3 reads CASSLTSGATNEKLFF. CDR3 in DNA: TGTGCCAGCAGTTTGACCAGCGGAGCAACTAATGAAAAACTGTTTTTT.

The chain couples TRBV19 to TRBJ1-2; 7 positions agree with TRBD1. The CDR3 contains 15 residues. V dropped 7 bases and J dropped 2; count of bases not matched to a gene: 10. In germline, CDR1 is LNHDA, CDR2 SQIVND (reference sequence). This CDR3 reads CASIRAAGGNYGYTF. The CDR3 nucleotides are TGTGCCAGTATACGCGCGGCAGGGGGGAACTATGGCTACACCTTC.

Points on this clone: The sample carries other DNA sequences with the same CDR3. The chain recombines TRBV29-1 with TRBJ1-2; D is uncertain. The ends were cut back, 2 bases at V and 3 bases at J, with 4 bases in the middle. Germline V gene data show CDR1 as SQVTM and CDR2 as ANQGSEA. The CDR3 runs 11 residues. CDR3 nucleotide sequence: TGCAGCGTTGAACGGGACTATGGCTACACCTTC. Translating gives CSVERDYGYTF.

The CDR3 nucleotides are TGTGCCAGCAGTTTACTCGGGGGGGCTGGAAACACCATATATTTT. Its protein is CASSLLGGAGNTIYF. V gene TRBV27 combines with J gene TRBJ1-3, with D perhaps TRBD1 (5 bases). Trimming pared 2 bases from V and 2 bases from J, leaving 10 bases between. This CDR3 region has 15 residues. Germline V lookup: CDR1 MNHEY, CDR2 SMNVEV (reference sequence).

The V gene is TRBV7-3, the J gene TRBJ2-5; D might be TRBD2 (7 bases). Looked up from germline, CDR1 is SGHTA and CDR2 is FQGTGA. This CDR3 has 13 residues. Between the trimmed V and J ends, which lost 5 bases and 4 bases, there was a span of 11 bases. In DNA form, the CDR3 reads TGTGCCAGCAGCACTAGGGGGGGAGAGACCCAGTACTTC. Encoded protein: CASSTRGGETQYF.

This clone was seen only a few times. The chain joins TRBV25-1 to TRBJ1-2, with 11 bases aligning to TRBD1. This CDR3 has 16 amino acids. With V trimmed by 4 bases and J by 4 bases, 8 bases remained unmatched. Germline CDR1 and CDR2: MGHDK and SYGVNS. Here the CDR3 reads CASSARTGGDRYGYTF. The CDR3 nucleotides read TGTGCCAGCAGTGCGCGGACAGGGGGCGACCGCTATGGCTACACCTTC.

The sample holds a few counts of this clone. The rearrangement links TRBV6-5 to TRBJ2-3, with D unresolved. V was clipped by 4 bases and J by 0 bases, with 8 bases between them. Per germline, CDR1 MNHEY and CDR2 SVGAGI. This CDR3 region has 14 residues. CDR3 sequence reads: CASSSSLSTDTQYF. Written as DNA, the CDR3 is TGTGCCAGCAGTTCGTCCCTCAGCACAGATACGCAGTATTTT.

The gene calls are TRBV6-5 and TRBJ2-7, with 7 positions matching TRBD1. The CDR3 covers 13 residues. V lost 8 bases, J lost 2 bases, and 6 bases stayed unmatched. The V gene's germline CDR1 is MNHEY and CDR2 SVGAGI. In DNA form, the CDR3 reads TGTGCCAGCTCAGGGACAGCCACCTACGAGCAGTACTTC. Protein product: CASSGTATYEQYF.

V is TRBV4-1 and J is TRBJ2-7; 10 bases are a match to TRBD2. The CDR3 runs to 16 residues. Per germline, CDR1 MGHRA and CDR2 YSYEKL. With 0 bases clipped from V and 6 bases from J, the junction kept 8 bases outside the gene matches. The chain's CDR3 is CASSQDLVAGGVEQYF. The CDR3 DNA is TGCGCCAGCAGCCAAGATTTAGTAGCGGGAGGAGTCGAGCAGTACTTC.

This clone showed up just once. The V call is TRBV28, the J call TRBJ1-2; 8 bases match TRBD1. Germline V lookup: CDR1 MDHEN, CDR2 SYDVKM. V was clipped by 11 bases and J by 5 bases; unmatched bases: 10. The length of the CDR3 is 13 residues. In DNA, the CDR3 is TGTGCCCCTGGAAGGACAGGGCTTTATGGCTACACCTTC. It yields the protein CAPGRTGLYGYTF.

V and J are TRBV5-6 and TRBJ2-2; TRBD2 matches 8 bases. Germline assignment: CDR1 SGHDT and CDR2 YYEEEE. After removal of 0 bases from V and 0 bases from J, the junction contained 7 bases not matched to a gene. The CDR3 runs 18 residues. The CDR3 spells CASSLDVAGTSNTGELFF. The CDR3 DNA sequence: TGTGCCAGCAGCTTGGATGTAGCGGGGACCTCGAACACCGGGGAGCTGTTTTTT.

There are a few counts of this clone. This chain connects TRBV9 to TRBJ2-3; 7 positions agree with TRBD2. V lost 4 bases, J lost 0 bases, and 11 bases stayed unmatched. The length of the CDR3 is 17 residues. The germline V gene has CDR1 SGDLS and CDR2 YYNGEE. Written as DNA, the CDR3 is TGTGCCAGCAGCTTACGGGACTATAGCGGGAGCACAGATACGCAGTATTTT. Translated: CASSLRDYSGSTDTQYF.

V is TRBV11-1 and J is TRBJ2-1; 11 bases map to TRBD2. From germline, CDR1 is SGHAT and CDR2 FQDESV (reference sequence). V gave up 5 bases and J gave up 9 bases; unmatched junction bases: 6. The CDR3 contains 14 residues. The CDR3 nucleotides read TGTGCCAGCAGCCTAGGACTAGCGGGCGGTGAGCAGTTCTTC. This codes for CASSLGLAGGEQFF.

This clone was seen a handful of times. This sequence joins TRBV29-1 and TRBJ2-5; weak D call: TRBD1 (6 bases). The length of the CDR3 is 12 residues. Germline CDR1 SQVTM, CDR2 ANQGSEA. Trimming removed 6 bases at V and 5 bases at J, with 13 bases between. The CDR3 protein is CSVQGGTETQYF. In DNA, the CDR3 is TGCAGCGTCCAAGGGGGAACGGAGACCCAGTACTTC. The entire variable domain, with the rest obtained from reference TRBV29-1 and TRBJ2-5, is as follows: SAVISQKPSRDICQRGTSLTIQCQVDSQVTMMFWYRQQPGQSLTLIATANQGSEATYESGFVIDKFPISRPNLTFSTLTVSNMSPEDSSIYLCSVQGGTETQYFGPGTRLLVL.

V gene TRBV18 combines with J gene TRBJ2-5; no definite D call. This CDR3 is built from 14 residues. Trimming removed 2 bases at V and 2 bases at J, with 9 bases between. CDR1 KGHSH and CDR2 LQKENI come from the germline V gene. CDR3 protein: CASSPLRFQETQYF. In nucleotides, the CDR3 is TGTGCCAGCTCACCATTGAGGTTTCAAGAGACCCAGTACTTC.

This chain links TRBV4-1 with TRBJ2-7; a possible D gene is TRBD1 (7 bases). Trimming left V 2 bases short and J 2 bases short, with 16 bases between. CDR3 size: 16 residues. Germline lookup yields CDR1 MGHRA and CDR2 YSYEKL. CDR3 DNA sequence: TGCGCCAGCAGCCAATCTACAGGGGACTTAACCTACGAGCAGTACTTC. Its translation is CASSQSTGDLTYEQYF.

The chain employs TRBV5-4 and TRBJ1-2, with TRBD1 matching over 11 bases. V was pared by 4 bases and J by 7 bases, with 12 bases of the junction left unmatched. Per germline, CDR1 SGHNT and CDR2 YYREEE (reference sequence). This CDR3 is built from 16 residues. In DNA, the CDR3 is TGTGCCAGCAGCCCGGCCTGGGACAGGGGGAAGAGTGGCTACACCTTC. This sequence encodes CASSPAWDRGKSGYTF.

V is TRBV7-9 and J is TRBJ2-3, with TRBD1 matching over 10 bases. The ends lost 4 bases at V and 3 bases at J; junction bases unmatched: 7. CDR1 and CDR2 from the germline V gene are SEHNR and FQNEAQ (reference sequence). The CDR3 is 16 amino acids. The CDR3 DNA reads as TGTGCCAGCAGCTCCCGGGACAGGGGATGGACAGATACGCAGTATTTT. The encoded protein is CASSSRDRGWTDTQYF.

Here the CDR3 reads CASSWGDTRSYNEQFF. In nucleotides, the CDR3 is TGCGCCAGCAGCTGGGGAGATACAAGATCCTACAATGAGCAGTTCTTC. V and J are TRBV5-1 and TRBJ2-1; TRBD2 is a possible D gene (5 bases). Germline assignment: CDR1 SGHRS and CDR2 YFSETQ. Trimming cost V 3 bases and J 1 base, with 14 bases left between them. This CDR3 contains 16 residues.

This clone was counted only a few times. The chain combines TRBV5-1 with TRBJ2-1; D may be TRBD1 (6 bases). There are 15 residues in the CDR3. Germline CDR1 and CDR2: SGHRS and YFSETQ. V was shortened by 5 bases and J by 0 bases, with 12 bases between the two germline ends. CDR3: CASRRQDSSYNEQFF. In DNA, the CDR3 is TGCGCCAGCAGGAGACAGGACAGCTCCTACAATGAGCAGTTCTTC.

The genes are TRBV4-2 and TRBJ2-7, with D perhaps TRBD2 (5 bases). This CDR3 has 15 residues. Trimming cost V 0 bases and J 2 bases, with 11 bases left between them. Germline-derived CDR1 and CDR2 are LGHNA and YNFKEQ. The CDR3 protein is CASSQDYPGTYEQYF. DNA for the CDR3: TGTGCCAGCAGCCAAGACTATCCGGGGACCTACGAGCAGTACTTC.

This clone was found a few times. The CDR3 is CARQDKYLYEQYF. The CDR3 nucleotides are TGTGCCAGACAAGACAAGTACCTCTACGAGCAGTACTTC. The chain links TRBV5-3 to TRBJ2-7; D is uncertain. TRBV5-3 is annotated as an ORF whose role is uncertain. Trimming took 7 bases from V and 3 from J, leaving 14 bases between them. The CDR3 is 13 amino acids.

This chain uses TRBV28 with TRBJ2-1; tentatively, D is TRBD2 (5 bases). The germline V and J ends were trimmed by 3 bases and 13 bases, with 16 bases remaining between them. The CDR3 runs to 13 residues. Germline CDR1 reads MDHEN; CDR2 reads SYDVKM. The CDR3 sequence: CASSFLMAAGQFF. The CDR3 DNA reads as TGTGCCAGCAGTTTCCTAATGGCGGCGGGTCAGTTCTTC. Filled out from reference TRBV28 and TRBJ2-1, the complete variable domain reads DVKVTQSSRYLVKRTGEKVFLECVQDMDHENMFWYRQDPGLGLRLIYFSYDVKMKEKGDIPEGYSVSREKKERFSLILESASTNQTSMYLCASSFLMAAGQFFGPGTRLTVL.